This TCR beta chain was identified in a study of tumor-infiltrating lymphocytes in primary liver carcinoma. Study information: Each of the growths was stage T1-T3 N0M0, extending about 4 to 11 cm across.

Making TCR beta cDNA involved approximately 480 ng total RNA and a constant-region primer. Three nested multiplex PCR rounds of slightly modified ARM-PCR generated TCR beta libraries. The opening two PCR rounds, around 9 cycles each, paired TRBV1-TRBV30 forward primers with a C-beta reverse primer. One entry per CDR3 protein results from TCRdb running MiXCR on the multiplex PCR reads. The table records approximately 330,000 distinct CDR3 sequences, about two thirds of them present only once. Out of unsorted whole blood came the blood RNA, and germline DNA was extracted as well. There were only treatment-naive patients, all with chronic HBV infection. A four-milliliter peripheral blood sample was collected before surgery. About this clonotype: The target antigen is unknown. Possible read error: a much larger clone is one base away.

This CDR3 has 14 amino acids. Between the trimmed V and J ends, which lost 1 base and 11 bases, there was a span of 15 bases. Study outcomes and limitations: With p = 0.039, the top-250-clone fraction in tumors significantly exceeded that in blood.

The chain links TRBV12-3 or TRBV12-4 to TRBJ2-1; D remains ambiguous. This receptor was identified in a man aged 35 to 55 with primary liver carcinoma and hepatitis B virus infection. The material sequenced was peripheral blood. The CDR3 DNA is TGTGCCAGCAGTTTAGATCTCTTATCAAATAAGCAGTTCTTC. This translates into CASSLDLLSNKQFF.